The rows below give T cell receptor beta chains drawn from one sample of a study of tumor-infiltrating lymphocytes in primary liver carcinoma. TCRdb called the multiplex PCR reads again in MiXCR, with one record for every CDR3 protein. Among about 110,000 distinct CDR3 sequences, roughly 80% were seen once, and the ten largest hold 15% to 20%. The source material was liver tumor tissue from sampling region 3. These receptors were taken from a middle-aged man with primary liver carcinoma and hepatitis B virus infection. Both conserved end residues are trimmed from each CDR3.

J: TRBJ2-2
V: TRBV29-1
CDR3: SAAGTSGRIGELF

J: TRBJ2-7
V: TRBV28
CDR3: ARGLFPSYEQY

J: TRBJ2-6
V: TRBV11-2
CDR3: TAQGPRFGANVLT

J: TRBJ2-3
V: TRBV6-5
CDR3: VSSRSLAEGSTDTQY

J: TRBJ2-3
V: TRBV2
CDR3: ASRADNTDTRY

J: TRBJ2-3
V: TRBV6-2/TRBV6-3
CDR3: ASRPSADTQY

J: TRBJ2-7
V: TRBV11-2
CDR3: TSSSNRNSYEQY

J: TRBJ2-3
V: TRBV6-6
CDR3: ASSIQGATDMQY

J: TRBJ2-3
V: TRBV7-9
CDR3: ASSLRRQGVDMQY

J: TRBJ1-1
V: TRBV11-1
CDR3: VSSLNRNTEVF

J: TRBJ2-7
V: TRBV6-5
CDR3: ASSSPLGQGSYEHY

J: TRBJ2-2
V: TRBV24-1
CDR3: ATSDPIGQVTGELF

J: TRBJ2-7
V: TRBV4-3
CDR3: AGSQDRASGYGQY

J: TRBJ2-5
V: TRBV28
CDR3: ASSSNTKVGEIQY

J: TRBJ1-1
V: TRBV7-8
CDR3: VSSLRDRHTEAF

J: TRBJ2-1
V: TRBV6-5
CDR3: ASSQGGQGGEQS

J: TRBJ2-1
V: TRBV12-3/TRBV12-4
CDR3: VSTRSNGQF

J: TRBJ1-2
V: TRBV5-6
CDR3: ASSSRHMIVSYGYT

J: TRBJ2-2
V: TRBV7-2
CDR3: ASSLSGGRARAGELF

J: TRBJ2-1
V: TRBV4-2
CDR3: ASSQRRLDNEQF

J: TRBJ2-3
V: TRBV6-4
CDR3: ASSNTGTGANTQY

J: TRBJ2-5
V: TRBV4-2
CDR3: TSSAGGGMVKETQY

J: TRBJ2-5
V: TRBV29-1
CDR3: GVLSSGETQN

J: TRBJ1-1
V: TRBV6-2/TRBV6-3
CDR3: ASSYSTGLTEAF

J: TRBJ2-7
V: TRBV6-2/TRBV6-3
CDR3: ASCVDRDEQY

J: TRBJ2-5
V: TRBV1
CDR3: TSSLDIQETQY

J: TRBJ2-1
V: TRBV6-1
CDR3: ASSEEVIGGRSYNEQF

J: TRBJ1-5
V: TRBV12-3/TRBV12-4
CDR3: ASSLEGASQPQH

J: TRBJ2-2
V: TRBV29-1
CDR3: SAGTCVANTGELF

J: TRBJ1-6
V: TRBV29-1
CDR3: SAGHGGNSPLH

J: TRBJ1-1
V: TRBV6-5
CDR3: TSSSRDRVTGTF

J: TRBJ2-1
V: TRBV7-9
CDR3: ASWEGLENEQF

J: TRBJ2-5
V: TRBV11-2
CDR3: ASNPSSIQGTGREIQY

J: TRBJ2-2
V: TRBV5-6
CDR3: VRSWGQTNTGELF

J: TRBJ2-6
V: TRBV29-1
CDR3: SVGRGEPSGADVLT

J: TRBJ1-1
V: TRBV29-1
CDR3: SVAPEWGMNTEDL

J: TRBJ2-1
V: TRBV5-5
CDR3: ASSPKSGIYNEQF

J: TRBJ2-2
V: TRBV6-5
CDR3: ASSQWAGGPF

J: TRBJ2-1
V: TRBV28
CDR3: ASSFTGEYNEQF

J: TRBJ2-2
V: TRBV12-3/TRBV12-4
CDR3: ASSTHDLGGELF

J: TRBJ2-1
V: TRBV11-2
CDR3: AISLDWGYNERF

J: TRBJ1-1
V: TRBV6-5
CDR3: VSSSPRWNTEAF

J: TRBJ2-1
V: TRBV5-5
CDR3: ASSLHVDRDLGNEQF

J: TRBJ1-1
V: TRBV12-5
CDR3: ASGLSLKREAF

J: TRBJ2-7
V: TRBV5-4
CDR3: ASSEADWASKQY

J: TRBJ2-7
V: TRBV11-2
CDR3: ASSLFGGRVSYEQY